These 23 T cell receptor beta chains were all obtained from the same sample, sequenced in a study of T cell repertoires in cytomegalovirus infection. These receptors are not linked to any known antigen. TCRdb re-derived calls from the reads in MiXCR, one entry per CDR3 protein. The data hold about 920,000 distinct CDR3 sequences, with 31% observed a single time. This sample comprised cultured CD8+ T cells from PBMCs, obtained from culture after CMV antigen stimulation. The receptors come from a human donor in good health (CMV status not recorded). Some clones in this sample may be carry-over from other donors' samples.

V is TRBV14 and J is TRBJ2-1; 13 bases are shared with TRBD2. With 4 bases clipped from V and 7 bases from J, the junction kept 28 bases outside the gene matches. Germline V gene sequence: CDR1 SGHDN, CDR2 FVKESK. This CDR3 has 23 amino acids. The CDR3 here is CASSRFRDRGATTSGGFGNEQFF. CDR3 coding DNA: TGTGCCAGCAGCCGGTTCCGGGACAGGGGCGCCACGACTAGCGGGGGGTTTGGGAATGAGCAGTTCTTC.

CDR3 DNA sequence: TGTGCCAGCAAGGATCGGGGGGACAATGAGCAGTTCTTC. As protein: CASKDRGDNEQFF. The chain combines TRBV11-3 with TRBJ2-1, with 7 bases lining up with TRBD2. J lost 5 bases, V lost 7 bases, and 5 bases had no gene match. This CDR3 comprises 13 residues. CDR1 is SGHNT and CDR2 is YENEEA in the germline V gene.

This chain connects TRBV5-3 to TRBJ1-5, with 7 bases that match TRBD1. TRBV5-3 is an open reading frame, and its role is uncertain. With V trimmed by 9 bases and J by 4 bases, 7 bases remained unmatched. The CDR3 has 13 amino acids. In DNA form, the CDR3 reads TGTGCCACCAGCTGGGACAGAAATCAGCCCCAGCATTTT. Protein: CATSWDRNQPQHF.

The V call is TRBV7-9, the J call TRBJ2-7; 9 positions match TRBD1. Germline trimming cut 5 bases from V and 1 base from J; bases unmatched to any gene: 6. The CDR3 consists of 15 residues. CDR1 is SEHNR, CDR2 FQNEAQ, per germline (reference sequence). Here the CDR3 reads CASSLADRGSYEQYF. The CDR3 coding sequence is TGTGCCAGCAGCCTCGCGGACAGGGGTTCCTACGAGCAGTACTTC.

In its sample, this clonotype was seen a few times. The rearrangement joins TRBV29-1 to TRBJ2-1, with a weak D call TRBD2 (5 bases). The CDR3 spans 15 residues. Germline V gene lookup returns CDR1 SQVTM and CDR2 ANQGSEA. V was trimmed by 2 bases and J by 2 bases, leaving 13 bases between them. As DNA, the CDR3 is TGCAGCGTTGAAAATCCCCGGGGAGCCTACAATGAGCAGTTCTTC. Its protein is CSVENPRGAYNEQFF.

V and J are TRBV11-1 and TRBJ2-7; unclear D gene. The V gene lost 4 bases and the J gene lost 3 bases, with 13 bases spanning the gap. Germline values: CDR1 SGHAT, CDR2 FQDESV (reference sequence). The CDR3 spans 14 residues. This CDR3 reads CASSYGLKGYEQYF. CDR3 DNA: TGTGCCAGCAGCTATGGATTGAAGGGCTACGAGCAGTACTTC. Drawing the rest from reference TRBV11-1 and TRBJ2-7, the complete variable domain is EAEVAQSPRYKITEKSQAVAFWCDPISGHATLYWYRQILGQGPELLVQFQDESVVDDSQLPKDRFSAERLKGVDSTLKIQPAELGDSAMYLCASSYGLKGYEQYFGPGTRLTVT.

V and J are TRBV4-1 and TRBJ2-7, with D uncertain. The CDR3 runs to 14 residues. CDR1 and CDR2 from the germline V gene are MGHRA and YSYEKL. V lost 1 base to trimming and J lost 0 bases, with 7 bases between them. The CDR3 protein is CASSQVDGSYEQYV. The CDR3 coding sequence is TGCGCCAGCAGCCAAGTAGACGGCTCCTACGAGCAGTACGTC.

As DNA, the CDR3 is TGTGCCAGCAGTTTATTGGTAACAGGGGGACGTCGGCCTGAAGCTTTCTTT. Encoded protein: CASSLLVTGGRRPEAFF. The chain carries TRBV27 and TRBJ1-1, with 8 bases that match TRBD1. In germline, CDR1 is MNHEY, CDR2 SMNVEV (reference sequence). The ends lost 1 base at V and 6 bases at J; junction bases unmatched: 13. The CDR3 length is 17 residues.

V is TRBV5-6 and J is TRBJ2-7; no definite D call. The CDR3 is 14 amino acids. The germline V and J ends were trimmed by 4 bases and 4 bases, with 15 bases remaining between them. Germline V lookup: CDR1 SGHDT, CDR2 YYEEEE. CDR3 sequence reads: CASSITLPGYEQYF. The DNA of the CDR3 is TGTGCCAGCAGCATAACCCTCCCTGGATACGAGCAGTACTTC.

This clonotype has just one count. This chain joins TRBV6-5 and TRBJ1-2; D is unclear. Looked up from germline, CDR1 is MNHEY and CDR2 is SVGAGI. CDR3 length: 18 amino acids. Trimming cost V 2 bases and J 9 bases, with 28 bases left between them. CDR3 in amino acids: CASSYPTYRADETFSYTF. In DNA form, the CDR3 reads TGTGCCAGCAGTTACCCTACTTATAGGGCAGACGAAACGTTTAGCTACACCTTC.

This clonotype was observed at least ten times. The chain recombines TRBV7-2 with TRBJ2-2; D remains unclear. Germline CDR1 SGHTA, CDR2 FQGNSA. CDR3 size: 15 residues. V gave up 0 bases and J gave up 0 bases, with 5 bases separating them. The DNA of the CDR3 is TGTGCCAGCAGCTTAGCCTTAGCGAACACCGGGGAGCTGTTTTTT. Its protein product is CASSLALANTGELFF.

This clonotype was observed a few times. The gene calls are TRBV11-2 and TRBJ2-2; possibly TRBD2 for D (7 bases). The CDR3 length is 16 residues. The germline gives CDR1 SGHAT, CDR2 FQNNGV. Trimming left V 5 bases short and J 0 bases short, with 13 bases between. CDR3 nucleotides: TGTGCCAGCAGCCTTACAGGGAGGGCGAACACCGGGGAGCTGTTTTTT. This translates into CASSLTGRANTGELFF.

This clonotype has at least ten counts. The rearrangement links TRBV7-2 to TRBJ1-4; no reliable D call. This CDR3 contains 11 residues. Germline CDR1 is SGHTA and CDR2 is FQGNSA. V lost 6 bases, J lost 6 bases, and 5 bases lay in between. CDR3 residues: CASRGDEKLFF. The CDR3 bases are TGTGCCAGCAGAGGTGATGAAAAACTGTTTTTT.

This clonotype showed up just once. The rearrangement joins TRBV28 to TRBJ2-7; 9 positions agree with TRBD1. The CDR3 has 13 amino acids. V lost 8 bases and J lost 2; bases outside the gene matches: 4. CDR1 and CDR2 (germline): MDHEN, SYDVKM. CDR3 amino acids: CASRDRETYEQYV. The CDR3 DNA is TGTGCCAGCCGGGACAGGGAAACCTACGAGCAGTACGTC.

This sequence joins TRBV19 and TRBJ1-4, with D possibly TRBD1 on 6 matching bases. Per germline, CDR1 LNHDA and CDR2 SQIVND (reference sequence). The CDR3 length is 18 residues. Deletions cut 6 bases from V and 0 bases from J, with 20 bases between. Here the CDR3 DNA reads TGTGCCAGTAGAAAGACAGGCCTCTGGACGGCAACTAATGAAAAACTGTTTTTT. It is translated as CASRKTGLWTATNEKLFF. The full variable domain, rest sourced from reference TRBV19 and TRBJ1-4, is DGGITQSPKYLFRKEGQNVTLSCEQNLNHDAMYWYRQDPGQGLRLIYYSQIVNDFQKGDIAEGYSVSREKKESFPLTVTSAQKNPTAFYLCASRKTGLWTATNEKLFFGSGTQLSVL.

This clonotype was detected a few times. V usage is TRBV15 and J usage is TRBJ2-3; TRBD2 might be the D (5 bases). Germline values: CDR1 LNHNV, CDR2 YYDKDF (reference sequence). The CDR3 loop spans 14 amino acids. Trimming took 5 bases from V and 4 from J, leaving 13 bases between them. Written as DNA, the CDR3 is TGTGCCACCAGCCTCACTGACGGGGCAGATACGCAGTATTTT. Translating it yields CATSLTDGADTQYF. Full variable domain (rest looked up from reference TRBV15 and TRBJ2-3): DAMVIQNPRYQVTQFGKPVTLSCSQTLNHNVMYWYQQKSSQAPKLLFHYYDKDFNNEADTPDNFQSRRPNTSFCFLDIRSPGLGDTAMYLCATSLTDGADTQYFGPGTRLTVL.

The CDR3, as DNA: TGTGCCAGCAGTTCCCCCTTCCTGGACGAGCAGTACTTC. Translating it yields CASSSPFLDEQYF. The rearrangement joins TRBV27 to TRBJ2-7; D gene unclear. The CDR3 is 13 amino acids. Per the germline V gene, CDR1 is MNHEY and CDR2 is SMNVEV (reference sequence). The ends were cut back, 4 bases at V and 5 bases at J, with 12 bases in the middle.

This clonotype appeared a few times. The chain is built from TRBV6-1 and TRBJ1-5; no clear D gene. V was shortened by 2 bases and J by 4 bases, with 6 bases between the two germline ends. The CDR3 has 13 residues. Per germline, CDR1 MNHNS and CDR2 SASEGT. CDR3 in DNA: TGTGCCAGCAGTGAATTGGCGAATCAGCCCCAGCATTTT. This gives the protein CASSELANQPQHF.

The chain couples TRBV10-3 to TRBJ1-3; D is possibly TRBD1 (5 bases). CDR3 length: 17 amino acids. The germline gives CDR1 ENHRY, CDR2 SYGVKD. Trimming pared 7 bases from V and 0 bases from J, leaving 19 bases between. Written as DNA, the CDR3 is TGTGCCATCAAGATCTTTGGGGGACTCGACTCTGGAAACACCATATATTTT. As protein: CAIKIFGGLDSGNTIYF.

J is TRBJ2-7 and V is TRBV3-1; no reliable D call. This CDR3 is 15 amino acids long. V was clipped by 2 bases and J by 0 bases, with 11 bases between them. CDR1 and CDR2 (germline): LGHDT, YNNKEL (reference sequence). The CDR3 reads CASSQRLGISYEQYF. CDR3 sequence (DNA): TGTGCCAGCAGCCAAAGGTTGGGGATCTCCTACGAGCAGTACTTC.

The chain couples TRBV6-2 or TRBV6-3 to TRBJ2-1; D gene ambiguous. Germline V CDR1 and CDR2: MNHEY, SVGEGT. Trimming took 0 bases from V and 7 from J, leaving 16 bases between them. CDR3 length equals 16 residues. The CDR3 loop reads CASSYSGRALPNEQFF. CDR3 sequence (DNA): TGTGCCAGCAGTTACTCCGGACGGGCCCTGCCGAATGAGCAGTTCTTC.

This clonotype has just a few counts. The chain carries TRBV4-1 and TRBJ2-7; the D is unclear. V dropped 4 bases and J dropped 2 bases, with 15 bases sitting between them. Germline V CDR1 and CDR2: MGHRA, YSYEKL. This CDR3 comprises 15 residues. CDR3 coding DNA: TGCGCCAGCAGCCCGGGCCCCGTCAGTACCTACGAGCAGTACTTC. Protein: CASSPGPVSTYEQYF.

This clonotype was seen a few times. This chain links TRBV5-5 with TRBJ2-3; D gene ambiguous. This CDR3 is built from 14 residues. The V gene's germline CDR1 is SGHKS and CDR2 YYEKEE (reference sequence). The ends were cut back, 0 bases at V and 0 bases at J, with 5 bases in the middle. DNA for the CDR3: TGTGCCAGCAGCTTGGAGAAGAGCACAGATACGCAGTATTTT. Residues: CASSLEKSTDTQYF.